The source of this TCR beta chain is a study of neurological immune-mediated disorders. The V and J ends lost 8 bases and 4 bases respectively, with 12 bases between them. The CDR3 consists of 12 residues. Germline-derived CDR1 and CDR2 are MNHEY and SVGAGI. Synthesis of cDNA used 5'RACE (with 10-nucleotide random UMIs). TCRdb recomputed calls from the 5' RACE reads with MiXCR, one row per CDR3 protein. The sample has over 55,000 distinct CDR3 sequences; roughly 10% are singletons. The sample's time point: longitudinal time-point 1 (baseline). From 2 million PBMCs stored at -80 C, the unsorted libraries were generated.

This chain links TRBV6-5 with TRBJ2-7; D might be TRBD2 (6 bases). The specimen sequenced was PBMCs. This TCR was sampled from a man aged 25-45 years in good health. CDR3 coding DNA: TGTGCCAGCCGATTGACTAGTTACGAGCAGTACTTC. It specifies CASRLTSYEQYF.